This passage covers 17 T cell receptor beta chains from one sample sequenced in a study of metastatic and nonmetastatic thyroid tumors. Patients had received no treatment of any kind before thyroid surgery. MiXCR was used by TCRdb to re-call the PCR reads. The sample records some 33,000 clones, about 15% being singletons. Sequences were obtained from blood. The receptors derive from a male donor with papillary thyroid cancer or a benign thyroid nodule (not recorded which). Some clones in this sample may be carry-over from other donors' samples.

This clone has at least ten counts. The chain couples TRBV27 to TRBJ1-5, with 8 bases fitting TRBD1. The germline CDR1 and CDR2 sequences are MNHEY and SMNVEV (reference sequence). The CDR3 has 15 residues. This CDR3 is CATRDRGLWDQPQHF. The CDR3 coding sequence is TGTGCTACGCGAGACAGGGGTCTTTGGGATCAGCCCCAGCATTTT.

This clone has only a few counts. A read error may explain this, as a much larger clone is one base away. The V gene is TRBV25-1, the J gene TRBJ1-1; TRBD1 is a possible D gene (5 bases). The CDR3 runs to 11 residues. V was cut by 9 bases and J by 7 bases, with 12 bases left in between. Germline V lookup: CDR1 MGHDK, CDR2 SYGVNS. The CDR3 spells CASAGMDEAFF. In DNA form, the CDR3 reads TGTGCCAGTGCAGGGATGGATGAAGCTTTCTTT.

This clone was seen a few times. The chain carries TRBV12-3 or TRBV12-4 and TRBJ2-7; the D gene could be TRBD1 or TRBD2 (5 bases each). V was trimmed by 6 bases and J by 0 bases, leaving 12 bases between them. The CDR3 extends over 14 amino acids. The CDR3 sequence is CASRRPGHSYEQYF. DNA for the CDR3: TGTGCCAGCAGGAGGCCGGGGCACTCCTACGAGCAGTACTTC.

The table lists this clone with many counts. Here the CDR3 reads CASSSTGVEQYF. The DNA for the CDR3 is TGTGCCAGCAGCTCAACAGGGGTCGAGCAGTACTTC. V and J are TRBV5-6 and TRBJ2-7; TRBD1 agrees at 7 bases. The CDR3 extends over 12 amino acids. V trimming: 3 bases; J trimming: 6 bases; junction bases outside the gene matches: 3. Looked up from germline, CDR1 is SGHDT and CDR2 is YYEEEE.

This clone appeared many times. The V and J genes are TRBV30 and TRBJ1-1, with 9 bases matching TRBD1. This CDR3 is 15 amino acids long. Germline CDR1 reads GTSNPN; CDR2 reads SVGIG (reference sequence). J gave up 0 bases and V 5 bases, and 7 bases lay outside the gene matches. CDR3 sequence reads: CAWVDRGRLNTEAFF. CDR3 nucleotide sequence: TGTGCCTGGGTGGACAGGGGACGACTGAACACTGAAGCTTTCTTT.

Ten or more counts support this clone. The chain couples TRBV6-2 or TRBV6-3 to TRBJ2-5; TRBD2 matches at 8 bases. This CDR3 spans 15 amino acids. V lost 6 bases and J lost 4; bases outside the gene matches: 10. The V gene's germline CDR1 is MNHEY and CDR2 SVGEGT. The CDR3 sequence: CASSSAWAGGETQYF. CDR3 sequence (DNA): TGTGCCAGCAGCTCCGCCTGGGCGGGGGGAGAGACCCAGTACTTC.

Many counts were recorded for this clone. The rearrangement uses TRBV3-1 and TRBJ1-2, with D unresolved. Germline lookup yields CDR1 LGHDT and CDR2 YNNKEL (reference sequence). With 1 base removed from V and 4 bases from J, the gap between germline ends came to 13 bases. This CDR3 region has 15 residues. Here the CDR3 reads CASSQGVRTAYGYTF. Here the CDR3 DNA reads TGTGCCAGCAGCCAAGGCGTCAGGACCGCCTATGGCTACACCTTC.

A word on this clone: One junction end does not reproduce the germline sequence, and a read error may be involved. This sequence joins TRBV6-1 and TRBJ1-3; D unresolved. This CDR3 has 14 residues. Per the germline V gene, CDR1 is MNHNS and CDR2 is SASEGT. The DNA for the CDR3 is TGTGCCAGCGGTGAATATCTCTCTGGAAACACCATATATTTT. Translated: CASGEYLSGNTIYF.

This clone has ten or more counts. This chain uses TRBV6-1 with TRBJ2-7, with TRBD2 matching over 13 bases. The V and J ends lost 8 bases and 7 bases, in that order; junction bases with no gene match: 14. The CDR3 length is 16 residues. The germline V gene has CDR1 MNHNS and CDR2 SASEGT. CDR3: CASAPLLAGGVREQYF. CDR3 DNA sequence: TGTGCCAGCGCCCCCCTACTAGCGGGGGGGGTTAGGGAGCAGTACTTC.

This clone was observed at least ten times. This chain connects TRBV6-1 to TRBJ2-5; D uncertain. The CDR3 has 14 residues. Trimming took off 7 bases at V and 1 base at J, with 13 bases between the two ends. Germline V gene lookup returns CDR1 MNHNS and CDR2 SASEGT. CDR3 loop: CASMTDVFQETQYF. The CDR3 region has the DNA TGTGCCAGCATGACTGATGTCTTCCAAGAGACCCAGTACTTC.

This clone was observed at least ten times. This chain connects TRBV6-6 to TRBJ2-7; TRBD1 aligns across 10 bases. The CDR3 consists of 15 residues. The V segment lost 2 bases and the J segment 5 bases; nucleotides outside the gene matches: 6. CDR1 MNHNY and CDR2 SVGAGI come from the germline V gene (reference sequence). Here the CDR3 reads CASSYEGQGRNEQYF. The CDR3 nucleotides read TGTGCCAGCAGTTACGAGGGACAGGGGCGCAACGAGCAGTACTTC.

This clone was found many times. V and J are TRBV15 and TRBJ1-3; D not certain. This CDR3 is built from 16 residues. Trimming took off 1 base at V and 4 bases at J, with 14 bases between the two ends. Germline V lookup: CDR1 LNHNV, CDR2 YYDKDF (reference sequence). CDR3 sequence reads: CATSRVEGVRGNTIYF. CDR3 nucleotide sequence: TGTGCCACCAGCAGAGTCGAGGGAGTGAGAGGAAACACCATATATTTT.

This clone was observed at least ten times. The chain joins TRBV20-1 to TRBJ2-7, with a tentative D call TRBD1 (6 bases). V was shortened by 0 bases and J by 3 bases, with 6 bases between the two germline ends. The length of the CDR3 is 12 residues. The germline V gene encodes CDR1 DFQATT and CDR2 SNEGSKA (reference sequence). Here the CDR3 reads CSAREQGYEQYF. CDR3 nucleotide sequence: TGCAGTGCTAGAGAACAGGGCTACGAGCAGTACTTC.

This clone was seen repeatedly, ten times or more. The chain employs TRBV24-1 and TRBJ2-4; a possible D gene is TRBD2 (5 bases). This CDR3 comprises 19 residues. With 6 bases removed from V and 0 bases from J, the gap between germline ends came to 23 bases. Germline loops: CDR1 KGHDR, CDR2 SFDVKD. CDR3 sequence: CATSKSGLPRHKAKNIQYF. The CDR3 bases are TGTGCCACCAGTAAATCCGGACTTCCCCGCCATAAAGCCAAAAACATTCAGTACTTC.

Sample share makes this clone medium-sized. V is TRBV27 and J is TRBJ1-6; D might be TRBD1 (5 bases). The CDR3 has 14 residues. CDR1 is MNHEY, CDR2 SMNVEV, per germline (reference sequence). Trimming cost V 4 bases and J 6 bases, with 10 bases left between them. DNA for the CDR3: TGTGCCAGCAGTTCCAGGGCTACTAATTCACCCCTCCACTTT. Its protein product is CASSSRATNSPLHF.

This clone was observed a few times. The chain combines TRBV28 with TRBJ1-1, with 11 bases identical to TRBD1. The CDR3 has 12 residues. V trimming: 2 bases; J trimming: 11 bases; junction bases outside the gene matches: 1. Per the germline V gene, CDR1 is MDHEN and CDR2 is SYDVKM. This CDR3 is CASSLRDRGAFF. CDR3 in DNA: TGTGCCAGCAGTTTAAGGGACAGGGGGGCTTTCTTT.

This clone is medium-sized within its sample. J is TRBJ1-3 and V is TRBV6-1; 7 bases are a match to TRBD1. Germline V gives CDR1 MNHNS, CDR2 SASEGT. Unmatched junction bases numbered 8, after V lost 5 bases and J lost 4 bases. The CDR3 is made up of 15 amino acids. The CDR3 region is CASSIQGMSGNTIYF. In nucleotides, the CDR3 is TGTGCCAGCAGTATACAGGGGATGAGCGGAAACACCATATATTTT.